This TCR beta chain was retrieved from a study of shared clonotypes between healthy human individuals. Germline CDR1 SEHNR, CDR2 FQNEAQ (reference sequence). The V end was cut by 1 base, the J end by 2 bases, with 11 bases between. This CDR3 is built from 15 residues. This table comes from immunoSEQ multiplex PCR, and its TCRdb copy is limited to in-frame clones, with some not included. Here the sample spans roughly 2,000,000 clones, 80% to 95% being singletons. The naive CD8 fraction comprised CD45RO-negative cells positively selected for CCR7 and excluded terminally differentiated effector memory CD45RA+ cells.

Sequenced sample: naive CD8+ T cells from PBMCs. This TCR derives from a man aged 18 to 35 in good health. Some clones in this sample may be carry-over from other donors' samples. The chain has TRBV7-9 and TRBJ1-2; D may be TRBD1 (5 bases). The CDR3 region has the DNA TGTGCCAGCAGCTTAGGGTGGGGGTCCAACTATGGCTACACCTTC. Residues: CASSLGWGSNYGYTF.